Following are 18 T cell receptor beta chains from one sample sequenced in a study of T cells expressing NK-cell markers. TCRdb reprocessed the 5' RACE reads and reports one entry per CDR3 protein, with no DNA. This sample's table has over 150,000 distinct CDR3 sequences. Input material: blood T cells: a sorted CD56 or NKG2C T cell subset, CD4+ or CD8+ T cells, or bulk PBMC T cells (not recorded which). The receptors originated from a woman between 50 and 59 years old in good health.

The V and J genes are TRBV7-3 and TRBJ2-1; TCRdb indicates TRBD2, and absent DNA this call remains unverified. Germline lookup yields CDR1 SGHTA and CDR2 FQGTGA. This CDR3 has 13 amino acids. Here the CDR3 reads CASSLRTNHEQFF.

This chain links TRBV5-5 with TRBJ2-3. The length of the CDR3 is 13 residues. The V gene's germline CDR1 is SGHKS and CDR2 YYEKEE (reference sequence). The CDR3 region is CASRAPGVDTQYF.

The rearrangement links TRBV5-1 to TRBJ1-1; TCRdb names TRBD1, which stays unverified in the absence of DNA. The length of the CDR3 is 11 residues. Looked up from germline, CDR1 is SGHRS and CDR2 is YFSETQ. The CDR3 reads CASAGQGMAFF.

The chain couples TRBV6-5 to TRBJ2-2; the D gene TCRdb calls, TRBD1, cannot be checked with no DNA. The CDR3 runs to 14 residues. Germline CDR1 is MNHEY and CDR2 is SVGAGI. This CDR3 is CASGHGPNTGELFF.

The chain is built from TRBV13 and TRBJ2-2. This CDR3 has 13 amino acids. The germline V gene has CDR1 PRHDT and CDR2 FYEKMQ (reference sequence). This chain's CDR3 is CASSSINTGELFF.

The chain recombines TRBV4-1 with TRBJ2-3; without DNA, the TCRdb call of TRBD2 cannot be checked. The CDR3 covers 15 residues. The germline V gene encodes CDR1 MGHRA and CDR2 YSYEKL. CDR3 sequence: CASSQVSGRTDTQYF.

The rearrangement links TRBV28 to TRBJ2-7; the TCRdb call, TRBD2, lacks DNA for checking. CDR3 size: 15 residues. Germline values: CDR1 MDHEN, CDR2 SYDVKM. Here the CDR3 reads CASSLSSSGRGEQYF.

The genes are TRBV3-1 and TRBJ2-2; the D call from TCRdb, TRBD2, cannot be confirmed without DNA. CDR3 size: 16 residues. The V gene's germline CDR1 is LGHDT and CDR2 YNNKEL (reference sequence). The CDR3 here is CASSPGLAEGTGELFF.

The rearrangement joins TRBV12-3 or TRBV12-4 to TRBJ2-7. The CDR3 consists of 12 residues. CDR3 amino acids: CASSFSEYEQYF.

V gene TRBV11-2 combines with J gene TRBJ2-4; the D call of TRBD2 rests on TCRdb alone, since no DNA is present to check it. In germline, CDR1 is SGHAT, CDR2 FQNNGV. This CDR3 spans 18 amino acids. The CDR3 sequence is CASSLGRGREKAKNIQYF.

CDR3 region: CASRRGDRVTEAFF. The chain uses TRBV2 and TRBJ1-1; TCRdb's D gene call, TRBD1, goes unchecked for lack of DNA. The CDR3 has 14 amino acids. CDR1 is SNHLY and CDR2 is FYNNEI in the germline V gene.

The V and J genes are TRBV7-6 and TRBJ2-3; TCRdb picks TRBD1, but there is no DNA to check that call. The CDR3 is 14 amino acids. Germline assignment: CDR1 SGHVS and CDR2 FNYEAQ. CDR3 sequence: CASSLSQGGDTQYF.

This chain connects TRBV19 to TRBJ1-1. The germline CDR1 and CDR2 sequences are LNHDA and SQIVND (reference sequence). The CDR3 length is 13 residues. This chain's CDR3 is CASSIGMNTEAFF.

This chain joins TRBV7-9 and TRBJ1-1; the TCRdb D gene call, TRBD1, has no DNA to confirm it. Germline-derived CDR1 and CDR2 are SEHNR and FQNEAQ (reference sequence). This CDR3 contains 14 residues. The CDR3 spells CASSLNRGEEEAFF.

This sequence joins TRBV7-8 and TRBJ2-2; TCRdb picks TRBD1, but there is no DNA to check that call. CDR1 SGHVS and CDR2 FQNEAQ come from the germline V gene. The CDR3 has 14 amino acids. CDR3 loop: CASSHRGRTGELFF. Filled out from reference TRBV7-8 and TRBJ2-2, the complete variable domain reads GAGVSQSPRYKVAKRGQDVALRCDPISGHVSLFWYQQALGQGPEFLTYFQNEAQLDKSGLPSDRFFAERPEGSVSTLKIQRTQQEDSAVYLCASSHRGRTGELFFGEGSRLTVL.

The chain joins TRBV18 to TRBJ2-7; lacking DNA, the TRBD1 call made by TCRdb goes unchecked. The V gene's germline CDR1 is KGHSH and CDR2 LQKENI. This CDR3 comprises 15 residues. The CDR3 loop reads CASSPPTTVAYEQYF.

The V call is TRBV30, the J call TRBJ2-6; there is no DNA to check the TCRdb D call of TRBD2. The CDR3 runs 14 residues. Germline assignment: CDR1 GTSNPN and CDR2 SVGIG (reference sequence). The CDR3 sequence is CAWTFGGGANVLTF.

The chain carries TRBV28 and TRBJ1-2; checking the TCRdb D call of TRBD1 is not possible without DNA. CDR3 length: 15 residues. Germline-derived CDR1 and CDR2 are MDHEN and SYDVKM. This CDR3 is CASKTGLIRDYGYTF.